This is a list of T cell receptor beta chains from one sample in a study of cytomegalovirus exposure and HLA in healthy donors. Clones were read by immunoSEQ multiplex PCR, and TCRdb kept only the in-frame ones, dropping some. The sample shows 150,000 to 200,000 clones, almost 75% of them seen only once. Sequencing was done on a sample of PBMCs. The receptors here all came from a woman between 18 and 29 years old in good health and CMV-seropositive. The conserved cysteine and the conserved F or W are not part of the CDR3 here. The order of the fields is CDR3 protein, V gene, J gene.

ASSLLRLAEGTQY	TRBV7-8	TRBJ2-3
ASSAPREKLF	TRBV6-1	TRBJ1-4
ASSLGAGHNQPQH	TRBV7-9	TRBJ1-5
AISDPAAGVKF	TRBV10-3	TRBJ2-1
ASSRGTGRTGELF	TRBV6-5	TRBJ2-2
ASSPGLVSYNEQF	TRBV7-9	TRBJ2-1
ASSPLESSTEAF	TRBV18	TRBJ1-1
ATLPGHNTEAF	TRBV6-1	TRBJ1-1
ASSPEQGSETQY	TRBV7-2	TRBJ2-5
ASGRQDTGELF	TRBV11-1	TRBJ2-2
ASSAYQGYGYT	TRBV5-1	TRBJ1-2
ASSYSSSGGWDEQF	TRBV6-5	TRBJ2-1
ASSENSRHGYT	TRBV25-1	TRBJ1-2
ASSDGQSNQPQH	TRBV7-9	TRBJ1-5
ASGLVREGGEKLF	TRBV12-5	TRBJ1-4
ATSRDRGREQY	TRBV15	TRBJ2-7
ASSAGIYEQY	TRBV2	TRBJ2-7
ASSLIAGGGDTQY	TRBV9	TRBJ2-3
ASSSGTYISTALH	TRBV19	TRBJ1-6
ASSRWGEETQY	TRBV27	TRBJ2-5
SSSPVNPRGNTEAF	TRBV7-9	TRBJ1-1
ASSRVDTEAF	TRBV9	TRBJ1-1
ASSFYRQETQY	TRBV28	TRBJ2-5
ASSLIRVYTEAF	TRBV2	TRBJ1-1
ASSPFGGAAYNEQF	TRBV9	TRBJ2-1
ASSLSGGETQY	TRBV5-1	TRBJ2-5
ASSQGLAGGQETQY	TRBV4-1	TRBJ2-5
ASSPPEDSGPYEQY	TRBV19	TRBJ2-7
ASRDSSSYNSPLH	TRBV28	TRBJ1-6
ASSEEKQGAYNEQF	TRBV25-1	TRBJ2-1
ASSLGRPGYDTQY	TRBV7-3	TRBJ2-3
ASSGGTGVGVEQY	TRBV5-1	TRBJ2-7
ASSPDQIQTGELF	TRBV5-4	TRBJ2-2
ASSYSMTGGGNTIY	TRBV6-5	TRBJ1-3
ATSRRSGTAASTEAF	TRBV15	TRBJ1-1
ASSLLAPDTQY	TRBV11-2	TRBJ2-3
AWSQQGTGELF	TRBV30	TRBJ2-2
ASSQGRGVETGELF	TRBV4-2	TRBJ2-2
ASSQDQVGRTEAF	TRBV14	TRBJ1-1
SVEEYSPRLRLTDTQY	TRBV29-1	TRBJ2-3
ASSQASGWNTGELF	TRBV4-3	TRBJ2-2
ASSYVAQGTQY	TRBV6-5	TRBJ2-3
AWSRGGGPAYNEQF	TRBV30	TRBJ2-1
AISDQGTEAF	TRBV10-3	TRBJ1-1
ASSFSGQITDTQY	TRBV11-3	TRBJ2-3
ASSSSDRALGEQF	TRBV28	TRBJ2-1
ASSLGPGTGRDGYT	TRBV7-8	TRBJ1-2
ASSLRPYREWETQY	TRBV7-3	TRBJ2-5
ASSPGGAGDEKLF	TRBV5-4	TRBJ1-4
ASSLGTGGVYGYT	TRBV28	TRBJ1-2
AWSPGTDSYEQY	TRBV30	TRBJ2-7
ASRALAKNIQY	TRBV28	TRBJ2-4
ASTLAGGTGELF	TRBV5-1	TRBJ2-2
ASSEEQGNQPQH	TRBV2	TRBJ1-5
ASSPDRTYGYT	TRBV19	TRBJ1-2